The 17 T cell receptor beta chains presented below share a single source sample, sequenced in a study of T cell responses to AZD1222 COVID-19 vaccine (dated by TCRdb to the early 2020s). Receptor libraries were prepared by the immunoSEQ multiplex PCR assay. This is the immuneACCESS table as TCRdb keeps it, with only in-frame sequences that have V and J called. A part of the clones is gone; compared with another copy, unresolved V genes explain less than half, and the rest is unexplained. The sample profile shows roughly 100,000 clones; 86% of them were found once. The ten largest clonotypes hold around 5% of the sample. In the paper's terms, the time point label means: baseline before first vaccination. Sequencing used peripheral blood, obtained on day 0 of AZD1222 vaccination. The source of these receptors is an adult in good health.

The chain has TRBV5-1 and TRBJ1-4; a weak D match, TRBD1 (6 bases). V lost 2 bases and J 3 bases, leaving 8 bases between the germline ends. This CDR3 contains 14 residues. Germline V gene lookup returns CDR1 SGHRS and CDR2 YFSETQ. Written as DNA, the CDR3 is TGCGCCAGCAGCTTACAGGGTCCTAATGAAAAACTGTTTTTT. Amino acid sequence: CASSLQGPNEKLFF.

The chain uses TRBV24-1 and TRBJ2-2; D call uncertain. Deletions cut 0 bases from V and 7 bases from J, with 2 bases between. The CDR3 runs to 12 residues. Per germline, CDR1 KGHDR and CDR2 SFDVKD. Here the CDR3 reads CATSDLVGELFF. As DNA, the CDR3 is TGTGCCACCAGTGATTTGGTCGGGGAGCTGTTTTTT.

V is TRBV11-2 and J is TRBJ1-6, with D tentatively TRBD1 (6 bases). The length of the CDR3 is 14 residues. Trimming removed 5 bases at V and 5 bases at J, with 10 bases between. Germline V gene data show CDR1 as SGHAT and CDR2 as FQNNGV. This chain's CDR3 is CASSPGQNNSPLHF. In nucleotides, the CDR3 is TGTGCCAGCAGCCCTGGACAGAATAATTCACCCCTCCACTTT.

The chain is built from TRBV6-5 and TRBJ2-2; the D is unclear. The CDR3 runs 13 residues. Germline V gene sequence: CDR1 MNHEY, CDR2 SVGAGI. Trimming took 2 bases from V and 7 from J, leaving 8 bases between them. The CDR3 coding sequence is TGTGCCAGCAGTTACCATACCGACGGGGAGCTGTTTTTT. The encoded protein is CASSYHTDGELFF.

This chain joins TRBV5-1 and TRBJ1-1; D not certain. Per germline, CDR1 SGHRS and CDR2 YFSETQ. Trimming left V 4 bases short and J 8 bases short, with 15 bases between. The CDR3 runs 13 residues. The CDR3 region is CASSPQSAREAFF. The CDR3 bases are TGCGCCAGCAGCCCCCAGAGTGCGAGGGAAGCTTTCTTT. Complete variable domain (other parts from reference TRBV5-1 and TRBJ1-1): KAGVTQTPRYLIKTRGQQVTLSCSPISGHRSVSWYQQTPGQGLQFLFEYFSETQRNKGNFPGRFSGRQFSNSRSEMNVSTLELGDSALYLCASSPQSAREAFFGQGTRLTVV.

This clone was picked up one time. As DNA, the CDR3 is TGTGCCAGCAGCCGAACAGGGGTGGGTGAAAAACTGTTTTTT. Its protein is CASSRTGVGEKLFF. The gene calls are TRBV7-9 and TRBJ1-4; 7 positions agree with TRBD1. CDR3 length equals 14 residues. J lost 7 bases, V lost 5 bases, and 7 bases had no gene match. Germline assignment: CDR1 SEHNR and CDR2 FQNEAQ (reference sequence).

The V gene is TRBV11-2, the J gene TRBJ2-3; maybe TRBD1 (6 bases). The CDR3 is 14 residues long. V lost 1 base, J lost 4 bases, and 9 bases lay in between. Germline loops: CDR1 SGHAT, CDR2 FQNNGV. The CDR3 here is CASSLGGGSDTQYF. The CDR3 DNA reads TGTGCCAGCAGCTTAGGAGGGGGTTCAGATACGCAGTATTTT.

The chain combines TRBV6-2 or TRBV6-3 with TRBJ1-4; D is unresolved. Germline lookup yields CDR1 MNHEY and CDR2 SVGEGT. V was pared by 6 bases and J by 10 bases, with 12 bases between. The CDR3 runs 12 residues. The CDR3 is CASSTEHLKLFF. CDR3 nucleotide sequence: TGTGCCAGCAGCACCGAACATTTAAAACTGTTTTTT.

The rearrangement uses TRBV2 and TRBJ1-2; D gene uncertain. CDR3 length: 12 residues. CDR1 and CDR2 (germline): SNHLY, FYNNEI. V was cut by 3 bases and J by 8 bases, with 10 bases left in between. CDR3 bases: TGTGCCAGCAGTGAGAGCCCGCGCGGCTACACCTTC. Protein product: CASSESPRGYTF.

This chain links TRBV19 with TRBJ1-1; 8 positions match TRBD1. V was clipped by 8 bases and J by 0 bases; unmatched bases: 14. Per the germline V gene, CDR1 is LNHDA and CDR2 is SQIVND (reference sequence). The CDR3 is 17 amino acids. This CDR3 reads CASGYREQGDLNTEAFF. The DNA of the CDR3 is TGTGCCAGTGGCTATCGGGAACAGGGGGACCTGAACACTGAAGCTTTCTTT.

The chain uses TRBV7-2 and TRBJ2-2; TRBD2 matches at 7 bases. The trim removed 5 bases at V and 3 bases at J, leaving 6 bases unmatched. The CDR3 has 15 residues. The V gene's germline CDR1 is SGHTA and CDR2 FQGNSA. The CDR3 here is CASSVTSVYTGELFF. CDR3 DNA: TGTGCCAGCAGCGTTACTAGCGTATACACCGGGGAGCTGTTTTTT.

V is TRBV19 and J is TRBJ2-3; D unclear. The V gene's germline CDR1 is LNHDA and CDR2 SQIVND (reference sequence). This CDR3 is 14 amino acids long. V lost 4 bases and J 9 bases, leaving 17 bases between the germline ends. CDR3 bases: TGTGCCAGTAGTAACGAAAATTCTCCTAGGACGCAGTATTTT. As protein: CASSNENSPRTQYF.

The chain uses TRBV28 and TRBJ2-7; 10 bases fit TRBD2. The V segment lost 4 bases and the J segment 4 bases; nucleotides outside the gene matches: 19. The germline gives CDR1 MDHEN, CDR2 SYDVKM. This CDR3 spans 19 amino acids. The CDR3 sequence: CASSSFRSSGSLTGYEQYF. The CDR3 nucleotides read TGTGCCAGCAGTTCGTTCCGTTCTAGCGGGAGCTTAACTGGTTACGAGCAGTACTTC.

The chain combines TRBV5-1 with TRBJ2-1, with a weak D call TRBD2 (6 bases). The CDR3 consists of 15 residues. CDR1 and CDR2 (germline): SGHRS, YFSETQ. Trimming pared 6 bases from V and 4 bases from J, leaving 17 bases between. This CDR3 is CASTLTGVVYNEQFF. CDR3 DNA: TGCGCCAGCACCCTAACGGGGGTGGTATACAATGAGCAGTTCTTC.

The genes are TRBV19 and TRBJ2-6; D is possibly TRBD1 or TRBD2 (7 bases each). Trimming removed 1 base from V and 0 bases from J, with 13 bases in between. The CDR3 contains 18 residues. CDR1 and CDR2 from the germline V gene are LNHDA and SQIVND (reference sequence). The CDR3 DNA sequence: TGTGCCAGTAGTATAGGGGAGGGGGCCAGCTCTGGGGCCAACGTCCTGACTTTC. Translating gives CASSIGEGASSGANVLTF.

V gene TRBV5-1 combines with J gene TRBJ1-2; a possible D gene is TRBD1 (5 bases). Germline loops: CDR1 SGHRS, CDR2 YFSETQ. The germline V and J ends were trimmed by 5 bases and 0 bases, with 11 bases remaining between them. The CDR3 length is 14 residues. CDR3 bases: TGCGCCAGCAGTTGGCAGGGTACTAACTATGGCTACACCTTC. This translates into CASSWQGTNYGYTF.

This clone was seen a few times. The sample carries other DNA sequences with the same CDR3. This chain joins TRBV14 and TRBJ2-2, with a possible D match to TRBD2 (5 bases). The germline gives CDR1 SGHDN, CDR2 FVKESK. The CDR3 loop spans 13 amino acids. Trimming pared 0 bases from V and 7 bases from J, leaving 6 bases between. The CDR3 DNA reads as TGTGCCAGCAGCCAAGATCGGGGCGGGGAGCTGTTTTTT. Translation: CASSQDRGGELFF.